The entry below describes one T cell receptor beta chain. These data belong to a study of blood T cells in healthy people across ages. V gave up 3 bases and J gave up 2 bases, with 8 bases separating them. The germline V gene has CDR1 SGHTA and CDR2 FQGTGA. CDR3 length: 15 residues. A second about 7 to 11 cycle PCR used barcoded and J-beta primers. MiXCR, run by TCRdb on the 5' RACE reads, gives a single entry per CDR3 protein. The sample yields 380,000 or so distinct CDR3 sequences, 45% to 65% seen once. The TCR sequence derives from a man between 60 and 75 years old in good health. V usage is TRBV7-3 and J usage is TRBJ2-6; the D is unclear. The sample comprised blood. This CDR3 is CASSFYSTGANVLTF. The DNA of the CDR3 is TGTGCCAGCAGCTTTTACAGTACTGGGGCCAACGTCCTGACTTTC.